This TCR beta chain was sequenced during a study of tumor and adjacent non-tumor tissue in lung cancer. Study details: Patients were aged about 30 to 80, ten or so men and about five women, stage I to III.

In its sample, this clonotype was seen many times. Its cognate antigen is unknown. Per the germline V gene, CDR1 is DFQATT and CDR2 is SNEGSKA (reference sequence). CDR3 length equals 14 residues. V was trimmed by 0 bases and J by 6 bases, leaving 13 bases between them. This sample's RNA came from whole unsorted tissue. Between August and November 2014, newly diagnosed, chemotherapy-naive lung cancer patients underwent thoracic surgery in China. A modified ARM-PCR protocol with three rounds of nested PCR amplified TCRbeta. TCRdb re-called the multiplex PCR reads through MiXCR, storing one row per CDR3 protein. Among over 110,000 distinct CDR3 sequences listed, 60% to 70% were seen once. Study-wide points: Top 100 clones took a larger repertoire share in normal lung.

The receptor was isolated from a man aged 55 to 70 with small cell lung cancer. The source material was lung tumor tissue. The chain uses TRBV20-1 and TRBJ2-3, with D uncertain. CDR3 coding DNA: TGCAGTGCTAGAGATCTGGCCAGATCTGATACGCAGTATTTT. Protein sequence: CSARDLARSDTQYF.